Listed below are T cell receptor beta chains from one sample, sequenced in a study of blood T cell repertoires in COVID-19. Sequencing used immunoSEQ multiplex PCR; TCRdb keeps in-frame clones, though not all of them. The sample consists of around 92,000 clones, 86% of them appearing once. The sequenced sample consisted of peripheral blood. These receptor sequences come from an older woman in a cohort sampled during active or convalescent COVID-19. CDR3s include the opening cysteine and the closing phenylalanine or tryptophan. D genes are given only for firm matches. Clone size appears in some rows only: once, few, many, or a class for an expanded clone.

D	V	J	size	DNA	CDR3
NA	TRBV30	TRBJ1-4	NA	TGTGCCTGGAGTCCAAATAGGATAAGCGATTCCGAAAAACTGTTTTTT	CAWSPNRISDSEKLFF
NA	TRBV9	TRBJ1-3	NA	TGTGCCAGCAGCGTAGCCCCAACTGAGAGCTCTGGAAACACCATATATTTT	CASSVAPTESSGNTIYF
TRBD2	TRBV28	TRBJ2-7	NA	TGTGCCAGCAGCCCAGGACTAGCGGAGATAGACGAGCAGTACTTC	CASSPGLAEIDEQYF
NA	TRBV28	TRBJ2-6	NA	TGTGCCAGCAGTTTCCCCGTAGGGGTCGGGGCCAACGTCCTGACTTTC	CASSFPVGVGANVLTF
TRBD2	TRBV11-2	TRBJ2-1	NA	TGTGCCAGCAGCTTCCTCCTAGCGGGAGGTTACAATGAGCAGTTCTTC	CASSFLLAGGYNEQFF
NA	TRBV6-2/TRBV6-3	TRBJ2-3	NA	TGTGCCAGCAGTTACCGCCTAGTCTCCACAGATACGCAGTATTTT	CASSYRLVSTDTQYF
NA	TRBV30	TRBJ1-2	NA	TGTGCCTGGAGCGACTTCTTGGGGCAAAACTCCGGGGGCTACACCTTC	CAWSDFLGQNSGGYTF
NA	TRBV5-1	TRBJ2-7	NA	TGCGCCAGCAGCCCGTGGACCGTACCTGGGGGGACGCACGAGCAGTACTTC	CASSPWTVPGGTHEQYF
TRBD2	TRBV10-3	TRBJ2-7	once	TGTGCCATCAGAGCGGGAGGGCCCTACGAGCAGTACTTC	CAIRAGGPYEQYF
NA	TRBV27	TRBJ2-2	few	TGTGCCAGCAGCCCGCGGGGCGGGGAGCTGTTTTTT	CASSPRGGELFF
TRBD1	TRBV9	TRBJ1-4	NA	TGTGCCAGCAGCGTAGCTTCGGGACAGCCGCATGAAAAACTGTTTTTT	CASSVASGQPHEKLFF
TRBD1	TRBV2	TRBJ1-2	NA	TGTGCCAGCAGTCCCGGGACAGGGTATGGCTACACCTTC	CASSPGTGYGYTF
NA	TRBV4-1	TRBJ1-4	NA	TGCGCCAGCAGCCAAGATCTTCCGACAGAACTGTTTTTT	CASSQDLPTELFF
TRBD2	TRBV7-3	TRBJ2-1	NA	TGTGCCAGCAACTTCGGGAGGGGACAGCAGTTCTTC	CASNFGRGQQFF
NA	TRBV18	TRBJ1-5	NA	TGTGCCAGCTCACCAATGGGAGTCGATCAGCCCCAGCATTTT	CASSPMGVDQPQHF
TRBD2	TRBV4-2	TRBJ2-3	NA	TGTGCCAGCAGGAGCGGGAGGGTGGGAGATACGCAGTATTTT	CASRSGRVGDTQYF
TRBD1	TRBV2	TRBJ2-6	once	TGTGCCAGCAGTGATATATTCGGGACAGGGGAAACTGGGGCCAACGTCCTGACTTTC	CASSDIFGTGETGANVLTF
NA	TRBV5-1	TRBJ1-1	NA	TGCGCCAGCAGTACCGCTGGGGCAGGGAAGAACACTGAAGCTTTCTTT	CASSTAGAGKNTEAFF
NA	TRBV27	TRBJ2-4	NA	TGTGCCAGCAGTTTCGTTGCGGGGGCCCAACAAAACATTCAGTACTTC	CASSFVAGAQQNIQYF
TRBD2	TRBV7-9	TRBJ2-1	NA	TGTGCCAGCAGCTTAGGCCCCTCGGGAGGAGGTGAGCAGTTCTTC	CASSLGPSGGGEQFF
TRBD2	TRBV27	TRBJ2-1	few	TGTGCCAGCAGTCACGGGACTAGCGGGTACAATGAGCAGTTCTTC	CASSHGTSGYNEQFF
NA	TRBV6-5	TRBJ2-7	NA	TGTGCCAGCGGGGCTCGAGAGCAGTACTTC	CASGAREQYF
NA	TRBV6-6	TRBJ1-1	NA	TGTGCCAGCAGGGGCGAGAGCACTGAAGCTTTCTTT	CASRGESTEAFF
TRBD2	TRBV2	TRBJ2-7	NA	TGTGCCAGCAGTGACCAGTTACTAGCGGGAGTCTTCTACGAGCAGTACTTC	CASSDQLLAGVFYEQYF
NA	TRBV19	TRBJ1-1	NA	TGTGCCAGTAGTATACGGAGGGGCACTGAAGCTTTCTTT	CASSIRRGTEAFF
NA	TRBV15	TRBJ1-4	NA	TGTGCCACCAGCAGAGTGCTCGGGAGTGAAAAACTGTTTTTT	CATSRVLGSEKLFF
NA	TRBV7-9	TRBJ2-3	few	TGTGCCAGCAGACATGATACCGCCGATACGCAGTATTTT	CASRHDTADTQYF
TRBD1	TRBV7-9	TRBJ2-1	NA	TGTGCCAGCAGCAGGATCTTCCGGGACAGGACTTACAATGAGCAGTTCTTC	CASSRIFRDRTYNEQFF
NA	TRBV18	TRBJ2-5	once	TGTGCCAGCTCACCACCCTCCCACCAAGAGACCCAGTACTTC	CASSPPSHQETQYF
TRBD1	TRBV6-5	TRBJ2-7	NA	TGTGCCAGCAGCCCCCGGACAGGGGGAGTGGGAGAGCAGTACTTC	CASSPRTGGVGEQYF
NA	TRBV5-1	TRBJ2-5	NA	TGCGCCAGCAGCCCCCAACGGCTTACGTACTCAGGAGAGACCCAGTACTTC	CASSPQRLTYSGETQYF
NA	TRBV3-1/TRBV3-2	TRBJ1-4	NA	TGTGCCAGCAGCTCGGGGACAAGCGGCTTTGAAAAACTGTTTTTT	CASSSGTSGFEKLFF
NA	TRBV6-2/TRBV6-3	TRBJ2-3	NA	TGTGCCAGCAGTTACTCCCCCAATACGCAGTATTTT	CASSYSPNTQYF
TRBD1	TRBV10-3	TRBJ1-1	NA	TGTGCCATCAGCCAAGACAGGGGAGGCACTGAAGCTTTCTTT	CAISQDRGGTEAFF
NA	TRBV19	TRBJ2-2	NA	TGTGCCAGTAGTTATGTGCGGACCGGGGAGCTGTTTTTT	CASSYVRTGELFF
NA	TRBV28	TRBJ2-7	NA	TGTGCCAGCAGTTTGGGCATCCCCCTCAACGAGCAGTACTTC	CASSLGIPLNEQYF
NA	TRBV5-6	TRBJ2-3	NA	TGTGCCAGCAGCTTGGTGTCCGGGACAGATACGCAGTATTTT	CASSLVSGTDTQYF
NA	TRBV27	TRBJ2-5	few	TGTGCCAGCAGTTTAGGGGGGGGGCCGGAGACCCAGTACTTC	CASSLGGGPETQYF
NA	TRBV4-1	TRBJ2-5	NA	TGCGCCAGCAGCCAAGTAGATCGGGGGAGTGAGACCCAGTACTTC	CASSQVDRGSETQYF
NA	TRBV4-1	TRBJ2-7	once	TGCGCCAGCAGCCAAGAAGGGGGTGGGGGCTCCCTTTCCTACGAGCAGTACTTC	CASSQEGGGGSLSYEQYF
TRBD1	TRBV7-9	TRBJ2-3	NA	TGTGCCAGCAGCCAACCGTCGACAGGGGGGACAGATACGCAGTATTTT	CASSQPSTGGTDTQYF
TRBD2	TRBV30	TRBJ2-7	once	TGTGCCTGGAGACGGCGGGGGATTACCTACGAGCAGTACTTC	CAWRRRGITYEQYF
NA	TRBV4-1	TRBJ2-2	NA	TGCGCCAGCAGCCAAGTGAGGAACACCGGGGAGCTGTTTTTT	CASSQVRNTGELFF
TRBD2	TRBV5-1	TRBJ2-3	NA	TGCGCCAGCAGCTTGGGAGGCGGGAGTCCAGATACGCAGTATTTT	CASSLGGGSPDTQYF
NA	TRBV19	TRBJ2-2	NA	TGTGCCACCACGAGGGGGATTCGAAACACCGGGGAGCTGTTTTTT	CATTRGIRNTGELFF
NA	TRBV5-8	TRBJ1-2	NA	TGTGCCAGCAGCTTGGGGGAGGGGCCCCCTCTCTATGGCTACACCTTC	CASSLGEGPPLYGYTF
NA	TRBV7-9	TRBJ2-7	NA	TGTGCCAGCAGCCGCGGGACAGCCTACGAGCAGTACTTC	CASSRGTAYEQYF
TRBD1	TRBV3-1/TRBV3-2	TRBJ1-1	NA	TGTGCCAGCAGCCGACAGGGAATGAACACTGAAGCTTTCTTT	CASSRQGMNTEAFF
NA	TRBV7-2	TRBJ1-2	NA	TGTGCCAGCAGCTTAAGTCTCCGTGGCGGCGGCTACACCTTC	CASSLSLRGGGYTF
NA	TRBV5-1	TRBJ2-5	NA	TGCGCCAGCAGCTTGGGCCCCAGTCAAGAGACCCAGTACTTC	CASSLGPSQETQYF
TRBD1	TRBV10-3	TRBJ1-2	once	TGTGCCATCAACGGACAGGGAGCTAACTATGGCTACACCTTC	CAINGQGANYGYTF
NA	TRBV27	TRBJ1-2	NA	TGTGCCAGCTGGCGGGAGTTCTATGGCTACACCTTC	CASWREFYGYTF
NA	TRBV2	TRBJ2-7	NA	TGTGCCAGCAGTGAAGGGGTCCTGGGGGGTTCCAAGTCGGACTTC	CASSEGVLGGSKSDF
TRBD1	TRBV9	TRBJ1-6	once	TGTGCCAGCAGCGCTACAGGGGGCAAGGATTCACCCCTCCACTTT	CASSATGGKDSPLHF
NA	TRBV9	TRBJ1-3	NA	TGTGCCAGCAGCGTAGATAGAATCGGAAACACCATATATTTT	CASSVDRIGNTIYF